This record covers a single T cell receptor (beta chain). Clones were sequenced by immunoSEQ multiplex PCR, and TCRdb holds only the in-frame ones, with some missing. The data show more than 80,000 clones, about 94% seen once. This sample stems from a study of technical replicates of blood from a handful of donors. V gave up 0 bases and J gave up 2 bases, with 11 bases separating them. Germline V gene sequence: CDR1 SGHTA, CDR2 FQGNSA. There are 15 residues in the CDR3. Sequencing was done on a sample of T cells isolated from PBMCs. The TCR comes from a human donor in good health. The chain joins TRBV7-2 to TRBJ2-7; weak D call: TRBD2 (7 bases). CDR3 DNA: TGTGCCAGCAGCTTAGCGGGGGAGGGGGCCTACGAGCAGTACTTC. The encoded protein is CASSLAGEGAYEQYF.